This is a list of T cell receptor beta chains from one sample in a study of T-cell reconstitution after alpha-beta-depleted transplantation in children. TCRdb re-derived calls from the PCR reads in MiXCR, one entry per CDR3 protein. The repertoire has around 190,000 distinct CDR3 sequences, 6.6% of them found once; the top ten carry about 5.9%. The sequenced sample was PBMCs, obtained before TCRalphabeta/CD19-depleted stem cell transplant. The receptors come from a boy between 2 and 10 years old with acute lymphoblastic leukemia, due to receive a stem cell transplant. Each CDR3 is given with its conserved first and last residue. Each record gives: D gene, V gene, clone size, J gene, CDR3 protein, CDR3 DNA. A D gene is named only where the DNA matches it firmly. A clone size is listed for some rows: how often the clone was seen (once, few, many), or a class if it is expanded.

TRBD1,TRBV27,many,TRBJ2-6,CASGSRTGGTSGANVLTF,TGTGCCAGCGGATCCAGGACAGGGGGGACATCTGGGGCCAACGTCCTGACTTTC
NA,TRBV12-3/TRBV12-4,many,TRBJ1-2,CASSPSGENYGYTF,TGTGCCAGCAGTCCGTCTGGGGAGAACTATGGCTACACCTTC
NA,TRBV6-2/TRBV6-3,many,TRBJ2-5,CASSSLPNLLSPLEETQYF,TGTGCCAGCAGTTCCTTACCTAACCTGTTGAGCCCCCTGGAAGAGACCCAGTACTTC
TRBD2,TRBV5-1,many,TRBJ2-3,CATKRGDVRTDTQYF,TGCGCCACGAAACGGGGGGATGTTCGCACAGATACGCAGTATTTT
TRBD1,TRBV29-1,NA,TRBJ1-2,CSVELTGQEYGYTF,TGCAGCGTTGAATTGACTGGACAGGAGTATGGCTACACCTTC
TRBD2,TRBV5-1,NA,TRBJ2-5,CASSLQSVAGGPVETQYF,TGCGCCAGCAGCCTCCAATCTGTAGCGGGAGGGCCGGTAGAGACCCAGTACTTC
TRBD2,TRBV27,many,TRBJ2-1,CASSSYPLAGEQFF,TGTGCCAGCAGCTCCTACCCTCTAGCGGGGGAGCAGTTCTTC
NA,TRBV20-1,few,TRBJ1-2,CSAASGPFYGYTF,TGCAGTGCTGCGTCGGGGCCTTTCTATGGCTACACCTTC
NA,TRBV7-2,few,TRBJ2-7,CASRIAAGSYEQYF,TGTGCCAGCCGAATAGCGGCGGGCTCCTACGAGCAGTACTTC
NA,TRBV25-1,few,TRBJ2-2,CASSDSVGAYTGELFF,TGTGCCAGCAGTGATTCCGTAGGGGCGTACACCGGGGAGCTGTTTTTT
TRBD2,TRBV7-9,NA,TRBJ2-1,CASSLGPGRAIYNEQFF,TGTGCCAGCAGCTTAGGCCCAGGGAGGGCCATCTACAATGAGCAGTTCTTC
NA,TRBV30,NA,TRBJ2-2,CAWNSGELFF,TGTGCCTGGAATTCCGGGGAGCTGTTTTTT
NA,TRBV2,NA,TRBJ2-7,CASGSFEPSYEQYF,TGTGCCAGCGGAAGTTTCGAACCTTCCTACGAGCAGTACTTC